Shown below are 27 T cell receptor beta chains from a single sample sequenced in a study of T cell responses to AZD1222 COVID-19 vaccine (dated by TCRdb to the early 2020s). To prepare the library, the immunoSEQ multiplex PCR assay was applied. TCRdb took this table from immuneACCESS and kept in-frame rearrangements with V and J called. Such tables lack part of the clones; where checked against another copy, unresolved V genes explain under half of the gap, and the rest is unexplained. Within this sample are under 200,000 clones, with 88% of them counted one time only. The top ten clonotypes cover roughly 4% of the sample. The time point label, read with the paper, signifies: about 28 days (+/-7) after the second vaccine dose. The source material was peripheral blood, sampled 28 days after the second AZD1222 dose. These receptors all stem from an adult who received the AZD1222 COVID-19 vaccine.

CDR3 region: CASSQESGGANYEQYF. The CDR3 DNA reads as TGTGCCAGCAGCCAAGAAAGCGGCGGTGCAAACTACGAGCAGTACTTC. The chain couples TRBV4-2 to TRBJ2-7; D perhaps matches TRBD2 (5 bases). V was cut by 0 bases and J by 3 bases, with 15 bases left in between. The CDR3 extends over 16 amino acids. CDR1 LGHNA and CDR2 YNFKEQ come from the germline V gene.

The chain links TRBV5-1 to TRBJ1-2; possibly TRBD1 for D (5 bases). Trimming shortened V by 0 bases and J by 6 bases, and 15 bases separated the two germline ends. The length of the CDR3 is 15 residues. The germline V gene encodes CDR1 SGHRS and CDR2 YFSETQ. CDR3: CASSLVGREVNGYTF. In nucleotides, the CDR3 is TGCGCCAGCAGCTTGGTTGGCAGGGAGGTGAATGGCTACACCTTC.

This clone was picked up a small number of times. The CDR3 DNA reads TGCGCCAGCAGCTTGGCGGGTCGGAACACTGAAGCTTTCTTT. Translating it yields CASSLAGRNTEAFF. The chain uses TRBV5-1 and TRBJ1-1; D gene unclear. The CDR3 has 14 residues. The germline gives CDR1 SGHRS, CDR2 YFSETQ. V lost 0 bases and J 1 base, leaving 7 bases between the germline ends.

This clone was counted only a few times. This chain links TRBV11-2 with TRBJ2-5, with D tentatively TRBD1 or TRBD2 (6 bases each). The germline CDR1 and CDR2 sequences are SGHAT and FQNNGV. Trimming shortened V by 6 bases and J by 4 bases, and 12 bases separated the two germline ends. The CDR3 runs 13 residues. CDR3 sequence reads: CASRGGTAETQYF. CDR3 sequence (DNA): TGTGCCAGCAGAGGGGGGACGGCAGAGACCCAGTACTTC. Supplemented by reference TRBV11-2 and TRBJ2-5, the full variable domain reads EAGVAQSPRYKIIEKRQSVAFWCNPISGHATLYWYQQILGQGPKLLIQFQNNGVVDDSQLPKDRFSAERLKGVDSTLKIQPAKLEDSAVYLCASRGGTAETQYFGPGTRLLVL.

This clone has just one count. V usage is TRBV30 and J usage is TRBJ1-1; D uncertain. The germline V gene has CDR1 GTSNPN and CDR2 SVGIG (reference sequence). This CDR3 spans 13 amino acids. Trimming took 0 bases from V and 1 from J, leaving 6 bases between them. CDR3 nucleotide sequence: TGTGCCTGGAGTGTGCAGTCGAACACTGAAGCTTTCTTT. This sequence encodes CAWSVQSNTEAFF.

J is TRBJ2-2 and V is TRBV5-1, with D maybe TRBD2 (5 bases). CDR1 and CDR2 from the germline V gene are SGHRS and YFSETQ. Trimming left V 1 base short and J 5 bases short, with 12 bases between. This CDR3 comprises 15 residues. For the CDR3, the DNA is TGCGCCAGCAGCTTGACCACGGGATTAACCGGGGAGCTGTTTTTT. This encodes CASSLTTGLTGELFF.

J is TRBJ1-2 and V is TRBV12-3 or TRBV12-4, with D unresolved. V lost 6 bases, J lost 4 bases, and 12 bases lay in between. CDR3 length: 13 amino acids. CDR3 bases: TGTGCCAGCAGCCCGGGAGCGAGCTATGGCTACACCTTC. Protein: CASSPGASYGYTF.

The J gene is TRBJ2-3, the V gene TRBV19; D is possibly TRBD2 (7 bases). The germline V and J ends were trimmed by 3 bases and 5 bases, with 15 bases remaining between them. This CDR3 has 15 amino acids. Germline CDR1 is LNHDA and CDR2 is SQIVND (reference sequence). Here the CDR3 DNA reads TGTGCCAGTAGTATTACAGGGAGGGCGGGAGATACGCAGTATTTT. Protein: CASSITGRAGDTQYF.

The gene calls are TRBV27 and TRBJ2-5, with D possibly TRBD1 on 6 matching bases. V was trimmed by 4 bases and J by 2 bases, leaving 14 bases between them. The germline gives CDR1 MNHEY, CDR2 SMNVEV (reference sequence). The CDR3 runs 15 residues. CDR3 in DNA: TGTGCCAGCAGTTACGGGACAAACAGACAAGAGACCCAGTACTTC. It is translated as CASSYGTNRQETQYF.

The chain is built from TRBV7-9 and TRBJ2-3; TRBD2 aligns across 8 bases. This CDR3 is built from 18 residues. The V segment lost 1 base and the J segment 5 bases; nucleotides outside the gene matches: 14. CDR1 and CDR2 (germline): SEHNR, FQNEAQ (reference sequence). The CDR3 sequence is CASSLGGAGLAGVDTQYF. CDR3 DNA: TGTGCCAGCAGCTTAGGTGGGGCAGGACTAGCAGGCGTAGATACGCAGTATTTT.

The chain has TRBV19 and TRBJ1-5; D is possibly TRBD1 (6 bases). The germline V and J ends were trimmed by 5 bases and 5 bases, with 10 bases remaining between them. Looked up from germline, CDR1 is LNHDA and CDR2 is SQIVND (reference sequence). The CDR3 runs to 13 residues. CDR3 bases: TGTGCCAGTAGTCGGGACATTTATCAGCCCCAGCATTTT. The encoded protein is CASSRDIYQPQHF.

The V gene is TRBV29-1, the J gene TRBJ1-2; D is ambiguous. With 0 bases removed from V and 0 bases from J, the gap between germline ends came to 20 bases. This CDR3 has 18 residues. Germline V gene sequence: CDR1 SQVTM, CDR2 ANQGSEA. The DNA of the CDR3 is TGCAGCGTTGAAGATCTCGTGGACCAGAGGTCCGCTAACTATGGCTACACCTTC. Translation: CSVEDLVDQRSANYGYTF.

The gene calls are TRBV9 and TRBJ2-2; 7 positions match TRBD1. This CDR3 has 18 residues. CDR1 and CDR2 (germline): SGDLS, YYNGEE. J was trimmed by 5 bases and V by 0 bases; bases with no gene match: 13. CDR3 sequence: CASSVAGLGTGATGELFF. In DNA form, the CDR3 reads TGTGCCAGCAGCGTAGCGGGCTTGGGTACAGGGGCGACCGGGGAGCTGTTTTTT.

Of note for this clone: Additional DNA sequences in this sample encode the identical CDR3. The chain has TRBV5-1 and TRBJ1-1; TRBD1 is a possible D gene (6 bases). The germline CDR1 and CDR2 sequences are SGHRS and YFSETQ. V was clipped by 2 bases and J by 0 bases, with 8 bases between them. The CDR3 has 14 residues. The CDR3 loop reads CASSLQGMNTEAFF. In DNA, the CDR3 is TGCGCCAGCAGCTTACAGGGTATGAACACTGAAGCTTTCTTT.

The chain recombines TRBV7-2 with TRBJ2-1; TRBD2 might be the D (5 bases). CDR1 and CDR2 from the germline V gene are SGHTA and FQGNSA. V lost 1 base to trimming and J lost 1 base, with 8 bases between them. The CDR3 spans 15 residues. CDR3 DNA sequence: TGTGCCAGCAGCTTAGGAGGGCCGTCCTACAATGAGCAGTTCTTC. The encoded protein is CASSLGGPSYNEQFF. The whole variable domain, remainder taken from reference TRBV7-2 and TRBJ2-1, is GAGVSQSPSNKVTEKGKDVELRCDPISGHTALYWYRQSLGQGLEFLIYFQGNSAPDKSGLPSDRFSAERTGGSVSTLTIQRTQQEDSAVYLCASSLGGPSYNEQFFGPGTRLTVL.

The chain links TRBV7-9 to TRBJ1-4, with TRBD1 matching 9 bases. Germline loops: CDR1 SEHNR, CDR2 FQNEAQ (reference sequence). There are 14 residues in the CDR3. J was trimmed by 5 bases and V by 5 bases; bases with no gene match: 3. CDR3 loop: CASSDRGDNEKLFF. CDR3 DNA: TGTGCCAGCAGCGACAGGGGGGACAATGAAAAACTGTTTTTT.

This sequence joins TRBV27 and TRBJ1-2; tentatively, D is TRBD1 (5 bases). The germline gives CDR1 MNHEY, CDR2 SMNVEV (reference sequence). V gave up 0 bases and J gave up 9 bases, with 20 bases separating them. The CDR3 covers 16 residues. CDR3 residues: CASSLSWDGGLIRYTF. The DNA of the CDR3 is TGTGCCAGCAGTTTATCCTGGGACGGCGGGTTAATTCGCTACACCTTC.

The rearrangement joins TRBV4-1 to TRBJ1-1; the D is unclear. Germline CDR1 reads MGHRA; CDR2 reads YSYEKL. There are 15 residues in the CDR3. Trimming took 5 bases from V and 0 from J, leaving 13 bases between them. The CDR3 nucleotides are TGCGCCAGCAGCGACTATAATACAGTGAACACTGAAGCTTTCTTT. This sequence encodes CASSDYNTVNTEAFF.

This sequence joins TRBV15 and TRBJ1-2, with unresolved D. Germline V CDR1 and CDR2: LNHNV, YYDKDF (reference sequence). V was clipped by 5 bases and J by 5 bases, with 18 bases between them. The CDR3 contains 15 residues. The CDR3 is CATSGTYGGSYGYTF. The CDR3 DNA reads TGTGCCACCAGCGGAACATACGGTGGATCTTATGGCTACACCTTC. The variable domain in full, with the rest retrieved from reference TRBV15 and TRBJ1-2, is DAMVIQNPRYQVTQFGKPVTLSCSQTLNHNVMYWYQQKSSQAPKLLFHYYDKDFNNEADTPDNFQSRRPNTSFCFLDIRSPGLGDTAMYLCATSGTYGGSYGYTFGSGTRLTVV.

The chain recombines TRBV4-3 with TRBJ2-5; 8 bases agree with TRBD1. The ends lost 0 bases at V and 8 bases at J; junction bases unmatched: 17. Germline values: CDR1 LGHNA, CDR2 YSLEER. The CDR3 consists of 18 residues. The chain's CDR3 is CASSQELWGRDRIHTQYF. CDR3 bases: TGCGCCAGCAGCCAAGAATTGTGGGGTCGGGACAGGATACACACCCAGTACTTC.

The chain links TRBV5-6 to TRBJ2-6; tentatively, D is TRBD1 (5 bases). CDR1 is SGHDT, CDR2 YYEEEE, per germline. The CDR3 is 15 amino acids. The V and J ends lost 3 bases and 2 bases respectively, with 9 bases between them. CDR3 region: CASSSPGTGANVLTF. CDR3 nucleotide sequence: TGTGCCAGCAGCTCACCAGGGACTGGGGCCAACGTCCTGACTTTC.

The CDR3: CASSGDSALGTEAFF. The CDR3 nucleotides are TGCGCCAGCAGCGGGGACAGCGCTTTGGGTACTGAAGCTTTCTTT. V and J are TRBV5-1 and TRBJ1-1; 7 bases agree with TRBD1. The CDR3 is made up of 15 amino acids. V lost 4 bases to trimming and J lost 5 bases; unmatched junction nucleotides: 11. Germline CDR1 is SGHRS and CDR2 is YFSETQ.

This chain links TRBV11-2 with TRBJ1-2; D gene ambiguous. CDR3 length: 14 amino acids. The V end was cut by 1 base, the J end by 6 bases, with 12 bases between. Germline V lookup: CDR1 SGHAT, CDR2 FQNNGV. CDR3 protein: CASSLGSGPDGYTF. The DNA of the CDR3 is TGTGCCAGCAGCTTAGGCAGCGGGCCCGATGGCTACACCTTC.

The table lists this clone with a count of one. The CDR3 DNA sequence: TGTGCCAGCAGGCTTGACCTTGACAGACTCACCGGGGAGCTGTTTTTT. Its protein product is CASRLDLDRLTGELFF. V and J are TRBV5-5 and TRBJ2-2; possibly TRBD1 for D (5 bases). Germline assignment: CDR1 SGHKS and CDR2 YYEKEE (reference sequence). The CDR3 is 16 residues long. The germline V and J ends were trimmed by 5 bases and 4 bases, with 18 bases remaining between them.

This chain connects TRBV9 to TRBJ1-4; 10 nucleotides line up with TRBD1. V trimming: 4 bases; J trimming: 7 bases; junction bases outside the gene matches: 4. This CDR3 region has 14 residues. CDR1 and CDR2 from the germline V gene are SGDLS and YYNGEE. CDR3 sequence reads: CASSPWTGGEKLFF. CDR3 DNA sequence: TGTGCCAGCAGCCCGTGGACAGGGGGTGAAAAACTGTTTTTT.

The V call is TRBV7-9, the J call TRBJ2-7; the D is unclear. There are 13 residues in the CDR3. Germline V gene sequence: CDR1 SEHNR, CDR2 FQNEAQ (reference sequence). V lost 1 base and J lost 4, with 8 bases in between. The CDR3 sequence: CASSLEQLYEQYF. Here the CDR3 DNA reads TGTGCCAGCAGCTTAGAACAGTTGTACGAGCAGTACTTC.

The chain recombines TRBV27 with TRBJ1-2; D possibly corresponds to TRBD1 (5 bases). Per germline, CDR1 MNHEY and CDR2 SMNVEV (reference sequence). This CDR3 is 13 amino acids long. V dropped 5 bases and J dropped 5 bases, with 12 bases sitting between them. CDR3 coding DNA: TGTGCCAGCAGTCTGGAGGGACCTTATGGCTACACCTTC. Translated, it gives CASSLEGPYGYTF.